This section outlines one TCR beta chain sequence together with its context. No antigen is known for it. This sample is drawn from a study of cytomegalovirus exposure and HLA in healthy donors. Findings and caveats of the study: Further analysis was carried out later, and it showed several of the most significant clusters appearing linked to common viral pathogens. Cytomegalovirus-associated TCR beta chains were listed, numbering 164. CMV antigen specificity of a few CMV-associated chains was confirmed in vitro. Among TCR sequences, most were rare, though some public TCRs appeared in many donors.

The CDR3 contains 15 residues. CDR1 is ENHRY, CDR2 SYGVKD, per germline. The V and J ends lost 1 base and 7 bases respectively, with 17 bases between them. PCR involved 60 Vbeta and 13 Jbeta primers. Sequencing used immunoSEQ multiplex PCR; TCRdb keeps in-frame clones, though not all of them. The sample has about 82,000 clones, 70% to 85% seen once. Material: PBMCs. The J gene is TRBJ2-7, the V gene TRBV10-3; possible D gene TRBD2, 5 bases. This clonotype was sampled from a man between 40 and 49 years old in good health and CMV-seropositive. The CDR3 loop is CAISEFMRERVEQYF. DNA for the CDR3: TGTGCCATCAGTGAGTTTATGAGGGAACGGGTGGAGCAGTACTTC.